These T cell receptor beta chains were read from a single sample in a study of blood T cells in healthy people across ages. MiXCR was run by TCRdb on the 5' RACE reads, yielding one entry per CDR3 protein. The sample carries just under 750,000 distinct CDR3 sequences, 22% recorded once. The material sequenced was blood. The receptors here all came from a man between 65 and 85 years old in good health. Both conserved end residues are trimmed from each CDR3. The listing skips clone size in some rows; elsewhere it reads once, few, many or a size class.

J gene | clone size | V gene | CDR3 protein
TRBJ2-3 | few | TRBV5-1 | ASSGVAGDTQY
TRBJ1-2 | NA | TRBV3-1 | ASSDRERGYT
TRBJ2-1 | NA | TRBV6-5 | ASSPGSAPNNEQF
TRBJ2-5 | NA | TRBV5-1 | ASSKTGGQEETQY
TRBJ2-3 | few | TRBV3-1 | ASSQGFDYSPSTDTQY
TRBJ1-4 | few | TRBV19 | ASSTRRATNEKLF
TRBJ2-5 | NA | TRBV3-1 | ASSLSGLAGEKF
TRBJ2-4 | NA | TRBV4-2 | ASSQDETSGGRRTKNIQY
TRBJ2-5 | many | TRBV12-3/TRBV12-4 | ASSLRSSLGTQY
NA | NA | TRBV7-2 | ASSHRATYEQY
TRBJ1-1 | NA | TRBV5-6 | ASSWDNGFTEAF
TRBJ1-3 | few | TRBV29-1 | SVPAQGGNTIY
TRBJ1-1 | NA | TRBV3-1 | ASSQVTETEAF
TRBJ1-2 | NA | TRBV20-1 | RGTGNYGYT
NA | NA | TRBV29-1 | SVEGSGSVPGETQY
TRBJ2-5 | many | TRBV20-1 | SASLAGEAGTQY
TRBJ2-7 | NA | TRBV7-8 | ASSPETVTYEQY
NA | NA | TRBV7-7 | ASSFGYDQETQY
TRBJ2-5 | NA | TRBV20-1 | SASSSVMQTQY
TRBJ2-5 | NA | TRBV6-1 | ASNPRGTQY
TRBJ2-1 | few | TRBV4-3 | ASSQDVREGFYNEQF
TRBJ1-2 | few | TRBV29-1 | TAIFNYGYT
TRBJ2-1 | NA | TRBV6-4 | ASSAAAGASYNEQF